Many counts were recorded for the clone carrying this TCR beta chain. This sample was taken from a study of identical twins. TCRdb used MiXCR to reprocess the 5' RACE reads, holding one entry per CDR3 protein. The sample has a few hundred thousand distinct CDR3 sequences, approximately 15% seen once; the top ten hold approximately 0.98%. Between the trimmed V and J ends, which lost 5 bases and 4 bases, there was a span of 8 bases. The CDR3 has 12 amino acids. The germline V gene encodes CDR1 MNHEY and CDR2 SVGEGT. The same data also contributed to another study, on yellow fever vaccine responses in identical twins. As reported in that work: As reported, the vaccine T cell response of twins seemed partly convergent and partly personalized.

The rearrangement uses TRBV6-2 or TRBV6-3 and TRBJ1-2, with D tentatively TRBD1 (5 bases). The clonotype originates from a woman between 18 and 30 years old in good health. Sequenced input: CD4+ T cells sorted from blood. In DNA, the CDR3 is TGTGCCAGCAGTCGGGACGCCTATGGCTACACCTTC. Translating gives CASSRDAYGYTF.